The 27 T cell receptor beta chains given below trace back to one sample, sequenced in a study of blood T cell repertoires in COVID-19 (dated by TCRdb to about 2020). Library prep was done by the immunoSEQ multiplex PCR assay. TCRdb holds this immuneACCESS table with in-frame rearrangements only. Some clones are missing; in checked studies, unresolved V genes explain under half, and the rest has no known cause. For this sample the table gives roughly 250,000 clones, of which 70% to 90% were detected only once. About 12% of the sample belongs to the ten largest clones. The sample consisted of peripheral blood. These receptors all stem from a woman under 40 with COVID-19, enrolled during active disease.

The V and J genes are TRBV3-1 (or the pseudogene TRBV3-2) and TRBJ2-7; D is undetermined. Germline loops: CDR1 LGHDT, CDR2 YNNKEL (reference sequence). The CDR3 has 13 residues. The germline V and J ends were trimmed by 1 base and 4 bases, with 8 bases remaining between them. The CDR3: CASSQGLGYEQYF. For the CDR3, the DNA is TGTGCCAGCAGCCAAGGACTGGGTTACGAGCAGTACTTC.

This chain links TRBV2 with TRBJ2-6; possible D gene TRBD1, 6 bases. CDR1 SNHLY and CDR2 FYNNEI come from the germline V gene. V lost 7 bases to trimming and J lost 2 bases, with 18 bases between them. The CDR3 loop spans 17 amino acids. The CDR3 DNA reads as TGTGCCAGCACTCACAGGGTTGTGTTCCCTGGGGCCAACGTCCTGACTTTC. This encodes CASTHRVVFPGANVLTF.

This clone was observed a handful of times. The chain employs TRBV5-1 and TRBJ1-2; D is possibly TRBD1 (6 bases). CDR3 length: 13 residues. The germline V gene encodes CDR1 SGHRS and CDR2 YFSETQ. The ends were cut back, 4 bases at V and 3 bases at J, with 10 bases in the middle. CDR3 nucleotides: TGCGCCAGCAGCCTGGACAGTTACTATGGCTACACCTTC. It yields the protein CASSLDSYYGYTF.

The chain carries TRBV5-6 and TRBJ2-4; perhaps TRBD1 as D (5 bases). The CDR3 covers 13 residues. The germline CDR1 and CDR2 sequences are SGHDT and YYEEEE. V lost 5 bases and J lost 3, with 9 bases in between. CDR3 amino acids: CASRGPNKNIQYF. The CDR3 nucleotides are TGTGCCAGCAGGGGGCCGAACAAAAACATTCAGTACTTC.

This clone was seen only a few times. The J gene is TRBJ1-2, the V gene TRBV27; D not certain. The CDR3 is 14 amino acids. The V gene lost 6 bases and the J gene lost 0 bases, with 11 bases spanning the gap. In germline, CDR1 is MNHEY, CDR2 SMNVEV (reference sequence). In DNA, the CDR3 is TGTGCCAGCAGCCCAGACTTTTCTAACTATGGCTACACCTTC. This codes for CASSPDFSNYGYTF.

The genes are TRBV5-1 and TRBJ2-7, with D possibly TRBD1 on 6 matching bases. V was pared by 0 bases and J by 2 bases, with 9 bases between. CDR1 and CDR2 from the germline V gene are SGHRS and YFSETQ. The CDR3 totals 14 residues. CDR3 amino acids: CASSLAGATYEQYF. CDR3 DNA: TGCGCCAGCAGCTTGGCAGGGGCCACCTACGAGCAGTACTTC.

This chain uses TRBV5-6 with TRBJ1-1, with unresolved D. The CDR3 sequence is 12 residues long. The V end lost 6 bases, the J end lost 1 base, and 7 bases lay between the germline ends. Looked up from germline, CDR1 is SGHDT and CDR2 is YYEEEE. The CDR3 nucleotides are TGTGCCAGCACCCTCTGGAACACTGAAGCTTTCTTT. It yields the protein CASTLWNTEAFF.

The rearrangement joins TRBV15 to TRBJ2-1; D gene ambiguous. Trimming shortened V by 0 bases and J by 7 bases, and 13 bases separated the two germline ends. The CDR3 runs 15 residues. CDR1 LNHNV and CDR2 YYDKDF come from the germline V gene (reference sequence). The CDR3 loop reads CATSRDVARANEQFF. The CDR3 region has the DNA TGTGCCACCAGCAGAGATGTGGCTAGAGCAAATGAGCAGTTCTTC. Complete variable domain (other parts from reference TRBV15 and TRBJ2-1): DAMVIQNPRYQVTQFGKPVTLSCSQTLNHNVMYWYQQKSSQAPKLLFHYYDKDFNNEADTPDNFQSRRPNTSFCFLDIRSPGLGDTAMYLCATSRDVARANEQFFGPGTRLTVL.

V and J are TRBV10-3 and TRBJ2-7, with TRBD1 matching 10 bases. V lost 6 bases to trimming and J lost 1 base; unmatched junction nucleotides: 9. Germline CDR1 and CDR2: ENHRY and SYGVKD. The CDR3 contains 16 residues. CDR3 in amino acids: CAIRGPGQGSSYEQYF. CDR3 in DNA: TGTGCCATCAGGGGACCGGGACAGGGGTCTTCCTACGAGCAGTACTTC.

The rearrangement uses TRBV19 and TRBJ1-1, with 9 bases matching TRBD1. The CDR3 has 17 amino acids. The J segment lost 7 bases and the V segment lost 1 base, leaving 13 bases of the junction unmatched. Germline-derived CDR1 and CDR2 are LNHDA and SQIVND (reference sequence). The CDR3 protein is CASSIGTGDTLINEAFF. DNA for the CDR3: TGTGCCAGTAGTATAGGGACAGGGGATACACTGATTAATGAAGCTTTCTTT.

This chain joins TRBV28 and TRBJ1-2, with D hard to call. This CDR3 comprises 15 residues. Germline-derived CDR1 and CDR2 are MDHEN and SYDVKM. V lost 2 bases and J 2 bases, leaving 12 bases between the germline ends. The CDR3 spells CASSLPSISNYGYTF. In nucleotides, the CDR3 is TGTGCCAGCAGTTTACCCAGTATTTCGAACTATGGCTACACCTTC.

The V gene is TRBV6-5, the J gene TRBJ1-1; 8 nucleotides agree with TRBD1. This CDR3 has 13 amino acids. J lost 5 bases, V lost 6 bases, and 5 bases had no gene match. CDR1 and CDR2 from the germline V gene are MNHEY and SVGAGI. Here the CDR3 reads CASRTGDATEAFF. The CDR3 coding sequence is TGTGCCAGCAGGACAGGGGATGCGACTGAAGCTTTCTTT.

The gene calls are TRBV19 and TRBJ1-2, with 10 positions matching TRBD1. Germline CDR1 reads LNHDA; CDR2 reads SQIVND (reference sequence). The CDR3 is made up of 17 amino acids. Losses at the gene ends were 0 bases for V and 7 bases for J; bases not matched to a gene: 11. CDR3 protein: CASSIDGTGERIGGYTF. The CDR3 DNA reads TGTGCCAGTAGTATAGACGGGACAGGGGAACGGATCGGTGGCTACACCTTC.

This chain uses TRBV7-2 with TRBJ1-2; 10 bases line up with TRBD1. The junction had 9 bases not matched to a gene; V was cut back by 4 bases and J by 4 bases. CDR3 size: 16 residues. Germline V CDR1 and CDR2: SGHTA, FQGNSA. CDR3 bases: TGTGCCAGCAGCTCGCAGGGGACAGGGGAGGGCTATGGCTACACCTTC. This encodes CASSSQGTGEGYGYTF.

The rearrangement links TRBV29-1 to TRBJ2-2; TRBD2 matches 12 bases. The length of the CDR3 is 14 residues. J gave up 4 bases and V 7 bases, and 4 bases lay outside the gene matches. Germline CDR1 reads SQVTM; CDR2 reads ANQGSEA. The DNA for the CDR3 is TGCAGCGGAACTAGCGGGGGGCCCACCGGGGAGCTGTTTTTT. Residues: CSGTSGGPTGELFF.

The rearrangement links TRBV19 to TRBJ2-5; a weak D match, TRBD2 (5 bases). Germline V gene sequence: CDR1 LNHDA, CDR2 SQIVND (reference sequence). V was pared by 4 bases and J by 2 bases, with 14 bases between. This CDR3 spans 15 amino acids. The CDR3 DNA reads TGTGCCAGTAGTAGCGGGCCAGGCTGGCAAGAGACCCAGTACTTC. Amino acid sequence: CASSSGPGWQETQYF.

This clone was counted once. The chain carries TRBV19 and TRBJ1-2, with unresolved D. V shed 3 bases and J shed 7 bases, with 24 bases lying between them. The CDR3 length is 17 residues. Germline CDR1 reads LNHDA; CDR2 reads SQIVND (reference sequence). The CDR3 coding sequence is TGTGCCAGTAGTATCGTGTCGGGGTCCCCTGTTCCAGGTGGCTACACCTTC. This sequence encodes CASSIVSGSPVPGGYTF.

This chain links TRBV29-1 with TRBJ2-5, with D possibly being TRBD1 (6 bases). Germline loops: CDR1 SQVTM, CDR2 ANQGSEA. Deletions cut 5 bases from V and 5 bases from J, with 18 bases between. This CDR3 comprises 14 residues. The CDR3 DNA sequence: TGCAGCGTTACCCGCCTCGGCAGGGGCGAGACCCAGTACTTC. This gives the protein CSVTRLGRGETQYF.

This chain uses TRBV2 with TRBJ2-7, with TRBD1 as a possible D gene (5 bases). Germline V lookup: CDR1 SNHLY, CDR2 FYNNEI. This CDR3 is built from 12 residues. The V gene lost 6 bases and the J gene lost 1 base, with 7 bases spanning the gap. The CDR3 coding sequence is TGTGCCAGCAGAGCAGGGTCCTACGAGCAGTACTTC. Translation gives CASRAGSYEQYF.

This clone was counted a single time. V and J are TRBV5-1 and TRBJ2-7, with 7 bases that match TRBD2. Looked up from germline, CDR1 is SGHRS and CDR2 is YFSETQ. Unmatched junction bases numbered 8, after V lost 0 bases and J lost 2 bases. The CDR3 runs to 16 residues. CDR3 DNA: TGCGCCAGCAGCTTGGGGGGGACTATGGATCCCTACGAGCAGTACTTC. This gives the protein CASSLGGTMDPYEQYF.

The rearrangement joins TRBV5-5 to TRBJ2-7; no clear D. The germline CDR1 and CDR2 sequences are SGHKS and YYEKEE (reference sequence). The germline V and J ends were trimmed by 0 bases and 0 bases, with 10 bases remaining between them. The CDR3 consists of 15 residues. The CDR3 here is CASSLGQPGSYEQYF. In DNA form, the CDR3 reads TGTGCCAGCAGCTTGGGGCAGCCGGGCTCCTACGAGCAGTACTTC.

The chain has TRBV27 and TRBJ2-3; weak D call: TRBD2 (5 bases). The CDR3 has 14 residues. The V end lost 0 bases, the J end lost 2 bases, and 6 bases lay between the germline ends. Looked up from germline, CDR1 is MNHEY and CDR2 is SMNVEV (reference sequence). The CDR3 here is CASSLSTTTDTQYF. Here the CDR3 DNA reads TGTGCCAGCAGTTTATCGACTACCACAGATACGCAGTATTTT.

The chain recombines TRBV2 with TRBJ1-6, with 7 bases matching TRBD1. The CDR3 extends over 13 amino acids. The ends lost 3 bases at V and 12 bases at J; junction bases unmatched: 5. Germline V gene lookup returns CDR1 SNHLY and CDR2 FYNNEI. CDR3 coding DNA: TGTGCCAGCAGTGACGAGGGGGCTCTACCCCTCCACTTT. Its protein is CASSDEGALPLHF. The full variable domain, with the rest looked up from reference TRBV2 and TRBJ1-6, is EPEVTQTPSHQVTQMGQEVILRCVPISNHLYFYWYRQILGQKVEFLVSFYNNEISEKSEIFDDQFSVERPDGSNFTLKIRSTKLEDSAMYFCASSDEGALPLHFGNGTRLTVT.

The V gene is TRBV5-4, the J gene TRBJ1-1, with unresolved D. The germline V gene encodes CDR1 SGHNT and CDR2 YYREEE (reference sequence). V was pared by 6 bases and J by 3 bases, with 12 bases between. The CDR3 has 13 residues. CDR3 loop: CASNLQSDTEAFF. CDR3 nucleotide sequence: TGTGCCAGCAACCTACAGTCAGACACTGAAGCTTTCTTT.

This rearrangement joins TRBV7-9 to TRBJ2-1, with D maybe TRBD2 (6 bases). This CDR3 has 11 amino acids. The germline V and J ends were trimmed by 3 bases and 14 bases, with 11 bases remaining between them. Looked up from germline, CDR1 is SEHNR and CDR2 is FQNEAQ (reference sequence). The CDR3 DNA sequence: TGTGCCAGCAGCTTGGACCCGGGGGAGTTCTTC. It yields the protein CASSLDPGEFF.

J is TRBJ2-7 and V is TRBV19; no clear D. Germline V gene sequence: CDR1 LNHDA, CDR2 SQIVND (reference sequence). With 7 bases removed from V and 2 bases from J, the gap between germline ends came to 3 bases. The CDR3 totals 10 residues. The CDR3 reads CASTAYEQYF. For the CDR3, the DNA is TGTGCCAGTACGGCCTACGAGCAGTACTTC.

The V gene is TRBV27, the J gene TRBJ1-2; maybe TRBD1 (6 bases). Germline values: CDR1 MNHEY, CDR2 SMNVEV (reference sequence). The CDR3 has 13 amino acids. V lost 5 bases, J lost 3 bases, and 10 bases lay in between. CDR3 protein: CASSLDSHYGYTF. CDR3 DNA: TGTGCCAGCAGTCTGGACAGCCACTATGGCTACACCTTC.